This T cell receptor (beta chain) was sequenced in a study of type 1 regulatory T cells. Overall study: T-allo10 is an in vitro-generated, Tr1-enriched CD4 T cell product specific for alloantigen.

The CDR3 runs to 17 residues. V was shortened by 1 base and J by 0 bases, with 15 bases between the two germline ends. The germline V gene encodes CDR1 MDHEN and CDR2 SYDVKM. TCRdb independently ran MiXCR on the reads; one entry per CDR3 protein. This sample carries 80,000 to 100,000 distinct CDR3 sequences, around a third of them seen once, and the ten largest clones take less than 2.5%. The chain joins TRBV28 to TRBJ1-2; D is uncertain. The specimen sequenced was CD4+ T cells, either the whole sample or a sorted fraction (not recorded which). The receptor comes from a human donor in good health. The DNA for the CDR3 is TGTGCCAGCAGTTTATCCCCAGGCGGTGCGGCTAACTATGGCTACACCTTC. This translates into CASSLSPGGAANYGYTF.